The 24 T cell receptor beta chains in this list originate from one sample, sequenced in a study of regulatory T cells in long-lasting Graves disease. Regarding time point: newly diagnosed GD, antithyroid drugs for less than 3 months. There was RNA extracted from PBMCs, and the TCR library was made from it. Construction of TCR beta libraries relied on iRepertoire HTBI primers and on Arm-PCR targeting CDR3 regions. One entry per CDR3 protein, called by TCRdb with MiXCR from the multiplex PCR reads. The sample has roughly 500,000 distinct CDR3 sequences, around an eighth seen once. Another study also made use of these data, one on T cells in Graves' hyperthyroidism and ophthalmopathy.

This material consisted of peripheral blood mononuclear cells (PBMCs), taken at new diagnosis, from a patient treated with antithyroid drugs. The receptors were gathered from a man aged 25-45 years with Graves disease.

There are many counts of this clonotype. The rearrangement uses TRBV29-1 and TRBJ2-1; TRBD2 matches at 11 bases. Germline assignment: CDR1 SQVTM and CDR2 ANQGSEA. V trimming: 4 bases; J trimming: 5 bases; junction bases outside the gene matches: 7. The CDR3 contains 15 residues. CDR3 loop: CSVGVGLAAHNEQFF. The CDR3, as DNA: TGCAGCGTTGGGGTGGGACTAGCGGCTCACAATGAGCAGTTCTTC.

This clonotype was counted ten times or more. The chain is built from TRBV28 and TRBJ1-1, with D uncertain. This CDR3 is 12 amino acids long. Trimming removed 6 bases from V and 1 base from J, with 6 bases in between. Germline loops: CDR1 MDHEN, CDR2 SYDVKM. The CDR3 sequence: CASRPPNTEAFF. In DNA, the CDR3 is TGTGCCAGCAGGCCACCGAACACTGAAGCTTTCTTT. Looking up the rest from reference TRBV28 and TRBJ1-1 gives the full variable domain: DVKVTQSSRYLVKRTGEKVFLECVQDMDHENMFWYRQDPGLGLRLIYFSYDVKMKEKGDIPEGYSVSREKKERFSLILESASTNQTSMYLCASRPPNTEAFFGQGTRLTVV.

This clonotype was seen only a few times. The chain uses TRBV19 and TRBJ2-7; 12 bases match TRBD1. Germline CDR1 reads LNHDA; CDR2 reads SQIVND (reference sequence). Trimming cost V 4 bases and J 7 bases; bases outside gene matches: 11. The CDR3 is 16 amino acids. The CDR3 loop reads CASSSSWDRGLAEQYF. The CDR3 coding sequence is TGTGCCAGTAGTAGTAGTTGGGACAGGGGGCTAGCGGAGCAGTACTTC.

V usage is TRBV28 and J usage is TRBJ2-5; D possibly corresponds to TRBD2 (6 bases). V lost 9 bases to trimming and J lost 7 bases, with 18 bases between them. The CDR3 runs 13 residues. The V gene's germline CDR1 is MDHEN and CDR2 SYDVKM. CDR3 nucleotides: TGTGCCAGTGGAGGGCAGGGAGGTGTGACCCAGTACTTC. Translation gives CASGGQGGVTQYF.

The chain has TRBV6-1 and TRBJ2-7; 7 nucleotides agree with TRBD2. The CDR3 covers 15 residues. Germline CDR1 reads MNHNS; CDR2 reads SASEGT. V lost 2 bases, J lost 6 bases, and 10 bases stayed unmatched. As DNA, the CDR3 is TGTGCCAGCAGTGAAAGCGGGATTTTTATCTCCGAGCAGTACTTC. The encoded protein is CASSESGIFISEQYF.

This clonotype has ten or more counts. The chain has TRBV29-1 and TRBJ2-7; D is unclear. CDR1 is SQVTM and CDR2 is ANQGSEA in the germline V gene. Trimming cost V 4 bases and J 3 bases, with 16 bases left between them. CDR3 length: 14 amino acids. Here the CDR3 reads CSVATVGSFYEQYF. DNA of the CDR3: TGCAGCGTTGCGACGGTCGGTTCGTTCTACGAGCAGTACTTC.

This clonotype was detected ten times or more. The chain links TRBV12-5 to TRBJ2-3; a possible D gene is TRBD1 (6 bases). The CDR3 loop spans 15 amino acids. V lost 5 bases to trimming and J lost 2 bases, with 14 bases between them. Germline V gene data show CDR1 as LGHNT and CDR2 as FRNRAP. CDR3 nucleotides: TGTGCTAGTGGTCCCTTTTCAGGGGTCACAGATACGCAGTATTTT. It encodes CASGPFSGVTDTQYF.

This clonotype was observed many times. The V gene is TRBV27, the J gene TRBJ2-3, with D tentatively TRBD2 (5 bases). The CDR3 has 14 residues. Per the germline V gene, CDR1 is MNHEY and CDR2 is SMNVEV (reference sequence). V dropped 2 bases and J dropped 6 bases, with 12 bases sitting between them. Here the CDR3 DNA reads TGTGCCAGCAGTTTAGTGAGGGAGCGGGATACGCAGTATTTT. This codes for CASSLVRERDTQYF.

This chain uses TRBV3-1 with TRBJ2-7, with 7 bases fitting TRBD1. Per germline, CDR1 LGHDT and CDR2 YNNKEL (reference sequence). The CDR3 extends over 13 amino acids. With 5 bases clipped from V and 4 bases from J, the junction kept 5 bases outside the gene matches. The CDR3 loop reads CASSRGGRYEQYF. The CDR3 region has the DNA TGTGCCAGCAGCAGAGGGGGCAGGTACGAGCAGTACTTC.

In this sample, this clonotype turned up many times. The gene calls are TRBV30 and TRBJ2-3, with 10 bases identical to TRBD2. Germline CDR1 GTSNPN, CDR2 SVGIG (reference sequence). This CDR3 region has 13 residues. Trimming at V came to 4 bases and at J to 4 bases, leaving 2 bases not matched to a gene. Here the CDR3 DNA reads TGTGCCTGGACTAGCGGGAGTCCAGATACGCAGTATTTT. Translating gives CAWTSGSPDTQYF.

This clonotype was seen ten or more times. The genes are TRBV6-1 and TRBJ2-3; D not resolved. The CDR3 sequence is 12 residues long. The germline V gene has CDR1 MNHNS and CDR2 SASEGT. V gave up 3 bases and J gave up 6 bases, with 7 bases separating them. The CDR3 DNA reads TGTGCCAGCAGTGAGGTCGGGGATACGCAGTATTTT. It translates to CASSEVGDTQYF.

V and J are TRBV5-1 and TRBJ1-6, with D perhaps TRBD1 (6 bases). In germline, CDR1 is SGHRS, CDR2 YFSETQ. The CDR3 covers 15 residues. The germline V and J ends were trimmed by 4 bases and 6 bases, with 14 bases remaining between them. The CDR3 DNA reads as TGCGCCAGCAGCGAAGTACAGGGCGGTAATTCACCCCTCCACTTT. Its translation: CASSEVQGGNSPLHF.

This clonotype appeared a few times. The chain couples TRBV20-1 to TRBJ2-5, with 9 bases matching TRBD2. From germline, CDR1 is DFQATT and CDR2 SNEGSKA (reference sequence). The CDR3 spans 14 residues. Germline trimming cut 5 bases from V and 5 bases from J; bases unmatched to any gene: 9. The DNA of the CDR3 is TGCAGTGCTCGCCCGGGACTAGCAATGGAGACCCAGTACTTC. Translation: CSARPGLAMETQYF.

Many counts were recorded for this clonotype. The chain has TRBV19 and TRBJ2-5, with D maybe TRBD2 (6 bases). Germline-derived CDR1 and CDR2 are LNHDA and SQIVND (reference sequence). The CDR3 extends over 15 amino acids. Trimming took off 4 bases at V and 1 base at J, with 13 bases between the two ends. In DNA, the CDR3 is TGTGCCAGTAGTACCCGCCCCGGGGGCCAAGAGACCCAGTACTTC. Its translation: CASSTRPGGQETQYF.

This clonotype was recorded a few times. The rearrangement joins TRBV5-5 to TRBJ2-3; D unclear. Germline V gene data show CDR1 as SGHKS and CDR2 as YYEKEE (reference sequence). The V end was cut by 4 bases, the J end by 2 bases, with 11 bases between. The CDR3 has 14 amino acids. For the CDR3, the DNA is TGTGCCAGCAGCCCGAGCCAGGCCACAGATACGCAGTATTTT. Protein product: CASSPSQATDTQYF.

This clonotype was seen repeatedly, ten times or more. The rearrangement joins TRBV2 to TRBJ2-7; 8 nucleotides line up with TRBD1. The CDR3 spans 14 residues. The germline V gene encodes CDR1 SNHLY and CDR2 FYNNEI. V lost 6 bases and J lost 1; bases outside the gene matches: 5. This chain's CDR3 is CASSPTGGSYEQYF. In DNA, the CDR3 is TGTGCCAGCAGCCCTACAGGGGGGTCCTACGAGCAGTACTTC.

The sample holds many counts of this clonotype. V usage is TRBV27 and J usage is TRBJ1-2; the D gene is possibly TRBD1 (6 bases). The germline CDR1 and CDR2 sequences are MNHEY and SMNVEV (reference sequence). The CDR3 covers 14 residues. Trimming left V 2 bases short and J 6 bases short, with 13 bases between. CDR3 sequence: CASSLGRGDNGYTF. In nucleotides, the CDR3 is TGTGCCAGCAGTTTAGGTCGGGGGGACAATGGCTACACCTTC.

The sample holds a few counts of this clonotype. J is TRBJ2-1 and V is TRBV9, with 7 nucleotides matching TRBD2. The germline V gene encodes CDR1 SGDLS and CDR2 YYNGEE. V lost 6 bases and J lost 0; bases outside the gene matches: 6. This CDR3 region has 15 residues. CDR3 coding DNA: TGTGCCAGCACCTGGGGGGGGGGCTCCTACAATGAGCAGTTCTTC. The encoded protein is CASTWGGGSYNEQFF.

This clonotype was detected ten times or more. The chain couples TRBV11-2 to TRBJ2-1, with TRBD2 matching over 10 bases. J was trimmed by 5 bases and V by 5 bases; bases with no gene match: 3. The length of the CDR3 is 14 residues. Germline CDR1 SGHAT, CDR2 FQNNGV. CDR3 DNA: TGTGCCAGCAGCCCCGGGACTAGCGACAATGAGCAGTTCTTC. Amino acids: CASSPGTSDNEQFF. Combining the CDR3 with reference TRBV11-2 and TRBJ2-1 gives the whole variable domain EAGVAQSPRYKIIEKRQSVAFWCNPISGHATLYWYQQILGQGPKLLIQFQNNGVVDDSQLPKDRFSAERLKGVDSTLKIQPAKLEDSAVYLCASSPGTSDNEQFFGPGTRLTVL.

This clonotype appeared many times. The rearrangement joins TRBV7-2 to TRBJ1-1, with D perhaps matching TRBD1 (5 bases). Germline-derived CDR1 and CDR2 are SGHTA and FQGNSA. The CDR3 loop spans 15 amino acids. V was shortened by 0 bases and J by 4 bases, with 12 bases between the two germline ends. This chain's CDR3 is CASSLASGGITEAFF. The DNA for the CDR3 is TGTGCCAGCAGCTTAGCTTCCGGGGGAATCACTGAAGCTTTCTTT.

The V and J genes are TRBV4-2 and TRBJ2-3; TRBD2 agrees at 12 bases. The germline V gene has CDR1 LGHNA and CDR2 YNFKEQ. The CDR3 totals 15 residues. J was trimmed by 6 bases and V by 4 bases; bases with no gene match: 5. The CDR3 reads CASSPSGRAEDTQYF. For the CDR3, the DNA is TGTGCCAGCAGCCCTAGCGGGAGGGCCGAGGATACGCAGTATTTT.

This clonotype was seen at least ten times. V gene TRBV27 combines with J gene TRBJ1-2; D gene unclear. CDR1 is MNHEY, CDR2 SMNVEV, per germline (reference sequence). Between the trimmed V and J ends, which lost 1 base and 7 bases, there was a span of 13 bases. The CDR3 loop spans 14 amino acids. The chain's CDR3 is CASSLYGSASGYTF. As DNA, the CDR3 is TGTGCCAGCAGTTTATACGGGTCCGCAAGTGGCTACACCTTC.

This chain links TRBV5-1 with TRBJ2-3, with D maybe TRBD2 (5 bases). CDR3 length: 15 residues. The V end was cut by 3 bases, the J end by 1 base, with 12 bases between. Looked up from germline, CDR1 is SGHRS and CDR2 is YFSETQ. The CDR3 nucleotides read TGCGCCAGCAGCTCCGGGGAACCTGGCACAGATACGCAGTATTTT. Translated: CASSSGEPGTDTQYF.

This clonotype was counted at least ten times. The chain has TRBV10-3 and TRBJ2-3; D not resolved. The CDR3 has 14 amino acids. CDR1 ENHRY and CDR2 SYGVKD come from the germline V gene. The V and J ends lost 7 bases and 3 bases respectively, with 14 bases between them. This CDR3 is CAITQETPTDTQYF. In DNA form, the CDR3 reads TGTGCCATCACCCAAGAAACTCCAACAGATACGCAGTATTTT.